This TCR beta chain was sequenced during a study of blood T cell repertoires in COVID-19. Study at large: Whether acute or convalescent, the COVID-19 samples came from the United States, Italy and Spain.

Symptom resolution, clearance, or two negative PCRs marked donors in Cohort 3 as recovered. TCRdb keeps only in-frame clones here, not all; method: immunoSEQ multiplex PCR. The sample includes about 160,000 clones, 82% of them seen just once. The sequenced sample consisted of PBMCs or T cells enriched from blood (not recorded which). The clonotype originates from a man aged 55 to 70 who had recovered from COVID-19.

This CDR3 is CAWSTGINSPLHF. CDR3 in DNA: TGTGCCTGGAGTACGGGAATTAATTCACCCCTCCACTTT. The gene calls are TRBV30 and TRBJ1-6; D remains unclear. Germline CDR1 reads GTSNPN; CDR2 reads SVGIG (reference sequence). The CDR3 is 13 amino acids. Between the trimmed V and J ends, which lost 2 bases and 6 bases, there was a span of 8 bases.